These 14 T cell receptor beta chains were sequenced from one sample in a study of shared clonotypes between healthy human individuals. Only in-frame clones appear in the TCRdb table, and some are missing; sequencing was by immunoSEQ multiplex PCR. The table lists around 530,000 clones, around 78% of them singletons. Sequencing input: PBMCs. The receptors shown here come from a woman aged 35 to 49 in good health. Some clones in this sample may be carry-over from other donors' samples.

For this clone: A far larger clone is one nucleotide away, so this likely arose from a read error. This chain joins TRBV5-1 and TRBJ2-5, with D maybe TRBD2 (6 bases). The J call is uncertain, as TRBJ2-7 better fits the DNA end. There are 13 residues in the CDR3. In germline, CDR1 is SGHRS, CDR2 YFSETQ. As DNA, the CDR3 is TGCGCCAGCATGCTGGGGGGTGGCTACGAGCAGTACTTC. It specifies CASMLGGGYEQYF.

The V call is TRBV27, the J call TRBJ1-1, with D perhaps TRBD1 (5 bases). The germline gives CDR1 MNHEY, CDR2 SMNVEV (reference sequence). The CDR3 covers 14 residues. Trimming took 6 bases from V and 4 from J, leaving 15 bases between them. In DNA, the CDR3 is TGTGCCAGCAGAGCTTCGGTGGGGGGCACTGAAGCTTTCTTT. This codes for CASRASVGGTEAFF.

A word on this clone: This sample includes further DNA sequences coding for the same CDR3. The chain joins TRBV7-9 to TRBJ2-3, with 11 bases matching TRBD1. Per the germline V gene, CDR1 is SEHNR and CDR2 is FQNEAQ (reference sequence). The junction had 3 bases not matched to a gene; V was cut back by 2 bases and J by 2 bases. The CDR3 is 16 residues long. The chain's CDR3 is CASSLRTGGFTDTQYF. CDR3 nucleotide sequence: TGTGCCAGCAGCTTACGGACAGGGGGCTTCACAGATACGCAGTATTTT.

This chain links TRBV7-9 with TRBJ1-2, with 8 bases matching TRBD1. There are 16 residues in the CDR3. V trimming: 5 bases; J trimming: 4 bases; junction bases outside the gene matches: 12. The germline V gene has CDR1 SEHNR and CDR2 FQNEAQ (reference sequence). Here the CDR3 DNA reads TGTGCCAGCAGCCCAAGACAGGGGTGGGAGATCTATGGCTACACCTTC. This gives the protein CASSPRQGWEIYGYTF.

The chain uses TRBV10-3 and TRBJ1-2; D may be TRBD1 (6 bases). Germline values: CDR1 ENHRY, CDR2 SYGVKD. This CDR3 is 15 amino acids long. Trimming removed 10 bases from V and 0 bases from J, with 18 bases in between. CDR3 amino acids: CATQAPGQANYGYTF. CDR3 in DNA: TGTGCCACCCAAGCCCCGGGACAAGCTAACTATGGCTACACCTTC.

Here the CDR3 reads CASSPGDRTNTEAFF. The CDR3 DNA reads as TGTGCCAGCAGTCCTGGGGACAGGACGAACACTGAAGCTTTCTTT. V gene TRBV28 combines with J gene TRBJ1-1; TRBD1 agrees at 8 bases. The CDR3 has 15 amino acids. The germline V gene encodes CDR1 MDHEN and CDR2 SYDVKM. V lost 5 bases, J lost 1 base, and 6 bases stayed unmatched.

The chain is built from TRBV5-4 and TRBJ2-4; 9 bases are a match to TRBD1. The CDR3 contains 13 residues. J was trimmed by 9 bases and V by 10 bases; bases with no gene match: 11. Looked up from germline, CDR1 is SGHNT and CDR2 is YYREEE (reference sequence). The chain's CDR3 is CASCNRGLSIQYF. The CDR3 nucleotides read TGTGCCTCCTGTAACAGGGGGCTTAGCATTCAGTACTTC. Complete variable domain (other parts from reference TRBV5-4 and TRBJ2-4): ETGVTQSPTHLIKTRGQQVTLRCSSQSGHNTVSWYQQALGQGPQFIFQYYREEENGRGNFPPRFSGLQFPNYSSELNVNALELDDSALYLCASCNRGLSIQYFGAGTRLSVL.

Only one count was recorded for this clone. The chain joins TRBV7-9 to TRBJ2-7; a possible D gene is TRBD1 (6 bases). Trimming took off 1 base at V and 4 bases at J, with 14 bases between the two ends. CDR3 length: 15 amino acids. The V gene's germline CDR1 is SEHNR and CDR2 FQNEAQ (reference sequence). CDR3: CASSLGGQGLYEQYF. For the CDR3, the DNA is TGTGCCAGCAGCTTAGGCGGCCAGGGGCTATACGAGCAGTACTTC.

The chain employs TRBV6-1 and TRBJ1-2; 11 positions match TRBD1. V lost 3 bases and J lost 5; bases outside the gene matches: 5. Germline CDR1 MNHNS, CDR2 SASEGT. The CDR3 consists of 15 residues. The CDR3 region is CASSDGTGGGYGYTF. CDR3 coding DNA: TGTGCCAGCAGTGACGGGACAGGGGGAGGGTATGGCTACACCTTC.

This clone was detected once. At one end the junction does not follow the germline gene, possibly because of a read error. V usage is TRBV7-7 and J usage is TRBJ2-1, with TRBD2 matching 8 bases. CDR1 is SSHAT, CDR2 FNYEAQ, per germline (reference sequence). The CDR3 has 16 amino acids. The CDR3 DNA follows: TGTGCTAGCAGCTTACTCCCTAGCGGGCCCTACAATGAGCAGTTCTTC. It specifies CASSLLPSGPYNEQFF.

A word on this clone: The same CDR3 arises from other DNA sequences in this sample as well. J is TRBJ2-3 and V is TRBV6-1, with D maybe TRBD1 (6 bases). CDR3 size: 13 residues. Trimming left V 2 bases short and J 3 bases short, with 6 bases between. Germline V gives CDR1 MNHNS, CDR2 SASEGT. Here the CDR3 reads CASSEQGTDTQYF. CDR3 sequence (DNA): TGTGCCAGCAGTGAACAGGGGACAGATACGCAGTATTTT.

In the case of this clone: The same CDR3 is also encoded by other DNA sequences in this sample. This chain uses TRBV19 with TRBJ1-5; no firm D call. V was shortened by 6 bases and J by 0 bases, with 3 bases between the two germline ends. CDR1 and CDR2 (germline): LNHDA, SQIVND (reference sequence). This CDR3 is built from 12 residues. In nucleotides, the CDR3 is TGTGCCAGTAGCGGTAGCAATCAGCCCCAGCATTTT. Translated: CASSGSNQPQHF.

In this sample, this clone turned up once. The gene calls are TRBV29-1 and TRBJ2-5; D is perhaps TRBD2 (5 bases). V lost 5 bases, J lost 5 bases, and 15 bases lay in between. CDR1 is SQVTM and CDR2 is ANQGSEA in the germline V gene. This CDR3 region has 13 residues. CDR3 bases: TGCAGCGTTACCGGGCCCCGCGGGGAGACCCAGTACTTC. It codes for CSVTGPRGETQYF.

The chain has TRBV5-1 and TRBJ2-3; TRBD2 matches at 8 bases. Germline CDR1 and CDR2: SGHRS and YFSETQ. This CDR3 is built from 15 residues. The J segment lost 0 bases and the V segment lost 4 bases, leaving 4 bases of the junction unmatched. CDR3 amino acids: CASSPTSASTDTQYF. In nucleotides, the CDR3 is TGCGCCAGCAGCCCGACTAGCGCTAGCACAGATACGCAGTATTTT.